This entry lists 29 T cell receptor beta chains sequenced from one sample in a study of vaccination effects on CD4 cells after COVID-19. Their antigen targets remain unknown. TCRdb's table, derived via immunoSEQ multiplex PCR, lists solely in-frame clones and lacks some. Counted here are 25,000 to 30,000 clones, over 60% occurring once; the ten biggest clones make up around 6.5%. Before any sequencing was done, the ViraFEST assay used viral peptide pools to expand antigen-specific CD4+ T cells. Around day 10 of culture, CD4+ T cells were separated out. Vaccine administered to participants consisted of two doses of either BNT162b2 or mRNA-1273. Sequenced here: CD4+ T cells from PBMCs cultured with SARS-CoV-2 spike peptides, sampled after COVID-19 vaccination. These receptors all stem from a human donor who received a COVID-19 vaccine. Some clones in this sample may be carry-over from other donors' samples.

The chain uses TRBV9 and TRBJ1-4; TRBD1 agrees at 8 bases. Germline V CDR1 and CDR2: SGDLS, YYNGEE. V lost 0 bases, J lost 6 bases, and 10 bases stayed unmatched. This CDR3 comprises 17 residues. CDR3 nucleotide sequence: TGTGCCAGCAGCGTAGACGGCAGGGGGCGCATGGATGAAAAACTGTTTTTT. Amino acid sequence: CASSVDGRGRMDEKLFF.

The V and J genes are TRBV7-2 and TRBJ2-3; 11 bases align to TRBD2. The V and J ends lost 4 bases and 6 bases, in that order; junction bases with no gene match: 12. The CDR3 totals 17 residues. Germline loops: CDR1 SGHTA, CDR2 FQGNSA. The CDR3 DNA reads TGTGCCAGCAGCTACGCCCCTAGCGGGGGGCCGTCGGATACGCAGTATTTT. This translates into CASSYAPSGGPSDTQYF.

The chain carries TRBV18 and TRBJ2-1; D unresolved. The CDR3 totals 13 residues. Germline CDR1 is KGHSH and CDR2 is LQKENI. Trimming shortened V by 2 bases and J by 6 bases, and 8 bases separated the two germline ends. The CDR3 protein is CASSPGPSNEQFF. DNA for the CDR3: TGTGCCAGCTCACCAGGTCCTAGCAATGAGCAGTTCTTC.

The chain couples TRBV28 to TRBJ1-5, with D possibly matching TRBD1 (6 bases). Germline loops: CDR1 MDHEN, CDR2 SYDVKM. Trimming took off 3 bases at V and 1 base at J, with 16 bases between the two ends. The CDR3 contains 17 residues. CDR3 coding DNA: TGTGCCAGCAGTTTCCAAGGGGGGGCTGGGAGCAATCAGCCCCAGCATTTT. Translated: CASSFQGGAGSNQPQHF.

This clone appeared once. The rearrangement links TRBV19 to TRBJ1-1, with no clear D. Between the trimmed V and J ends, which lost 4 bases and 0 bases, there was a span of 15 bases. This CDR3 comprises 16 residues. Germline CDR1 is LNHDA and CDR2 is SQIVND (reference sequence). CDR3 loop: CASSTRYRAMNTEAFF. The CDR3 DNA sequence: TGTGCCAGTAGTACCCGCTACCGGGCTATGAACACTGAAGCTTTCTTT.

The chain links TRBV3-1 (or the pseudogene TRBV3-2) to TRBJ1-3, with D unclear. The V end was cut by 3 bases, the J end by 6 bases, with 6 bases between. Per germline, CDR1 LGHDT and CDR2 YNNKEL (reference sequence). This CDR3 region has 12 residues. CDR3 in DNA: TGTGCCAGCAGCCACCGACTAAACACCATATATTTT. As protein: CASSHRLNTIYF.

The chain recombines TRBV3-1 (or the pseudogene TRBV3-2) with TRBJ2-7; 7 bases are shared with TRBD1. V dropped 0 bases and J dropped 9; count of bases not matched to a gene: 2. The CDR3 length is 12 residues. Looked up from germline, CDR1 is LGHDT and CDR2 is YNNKEL (reference sequence). The CDR3 coding sequence is TGTGCCAGCAGCCAAGAGGGACAGAGGCAGTACGTC. Residues: CASSQEGQRQYV.

V and J are TRBV21-1 and TRBJ2-7; TRBD2, as called in the table, went unchecked against the DNA. TRBV21-1 is tagged as a pseudogene. The CDR3 sequence is 14 residues long. The CDR3: CASSPPGEGYEQYV. The CDR3 DNA reads TGTGCCAGCTCACCTCCGGGGGAAGGGTACGAGCAGTACGTC.

This chain uses TRBV19 with TRBJ2-1, with a possible D match to TRBD2 (7 bases). The CDR3 is 14 residues long. Deletions cut 0 bases from V and 16 bases from J, with 19 bases between. CDR1 is LNHDA and CDR2 is SQIVND in the germline V gene (reference sequence). CDR3 region: CASSIDGERGGFFF. In DNA, the CDR3 is TGTGCCAGTAGTATAGATGGGGAGAGGGGGGGCTTCTTCTTC.

V is TRBV7-2 and J is TRBJ1-5; D gene uncertain. The V and J ends lost 1 base and 0 bases respectively, with 10 bases between them. The CDR3 has 16 amino acids. CDR1 and CDR2 (germline): SGHTA, FQGNSA. The DNA of the CDR3 is TGTGCCAGCAGCTTAGTGGCAGATTATAGCAATCAGCCCCAGCATTTT. This encodes CASSLVADYSNQPQHF.

This clone was observed a handful of times. This chain links TRBV9 with TRBJ1-1; tentative D call: TRBD1 (6 bases). Germline V gene sequence: CDR1 SGDLS, CDR2 YYNGEE. The CDR3 loop spans 17 amino acids. Between the trimmed V and J ends, which lost 4 bases and 5 bases, there was a span of 24 bases. As DNA, the CDR3 is TGTGCCAGCAGCTCATCTCCCCCAGGCGTACAGGGTACTGAAGCTTTCTTT. This encodes CASSSSPPGVQGTEAFF.

This chain uses TRBV24-1 with TRBJ1-5; D gene unclear. The CDR3 is made up of 14 amino acids. Trimming removed 3 bases from V and 2 bases from J, with 7 bases in between. Per the germline V gene, CDR1 is KGHDR and CDR2 is SFDVKD. The CDR3 DNA follows: TGTGCCACCAGTGATCAGCCAGGCAATCAGCCCCAGCATTTT. As protein: CATSDQPGNQPQHF.

The V gene is TRBV18, the J gene TRBJ1-1, with D hard to call. The CDR3 has 14 residues. Trimming cost V 1 base and J 0 bases, with 6 bases left between them. Germline assignment: CDR1 KGHSH and CDR2 LQKENI. The DNA of the CDR3 is TGTGCCAGCTCACCACTGAGCATGAACACTGAAGCTTTCTTT. Its protein product is CASSPLSMNTEAFF.

This chain joins TRBV4-3 and TRBJ2-3, with 9 bases aligning to TRBD1. The CDR3 is 15 residues long. The J segment lost 4 bases and the V segment lost 5 bases, leaving 7 bases of the junction unmatched. CDR1 and CDR2 from the germline V gene are LGHNA and YSLEER. DNA for the CDR3: TGCGCCAGCAGCGAGGGACAGGGCCCGGCAGATACGCAGTATTTT. Amino acids: CASSEGQGPADTQYF.

The chain carries TRBV10-2 and TRBJ1-1; D uncertain. CDR1 WSHSY and CDR2 SAAADI come from the germline V gene. This CDR3 is built from 12 residues. Trimming removed 2 bases at V and 4 bases at J, with 5 bases between. CDR3 DNA: TGCGCCAGCAGTGAGGTGGGCACTGAAGCTTTCTTT. Translation gives CASSEVGTEAFF.

J is TRBJ2-3 and V is TRBV29-1; 13 bases are shared with TRBD2. V gave up 6 bases and J gave up 4 bases; unmatched junction bases: 7. Germline lookup yields CDR1 SQVTM and CDR2 ANQGSEA. The CDR3 totals 15 residues. In DNA form, the CDR3 reads TGCAGCGTGAGGACTAGCGGGGGTTACTCAGATACGCAGTATTTT. As protein: CSVRTSGGYSDTQYF.

V is TRBV7-8 and J is TRBJ2-3, with D perhaps matching TRBD1 (5 bases). The CDR3 runs 15 residues. V lost 4 bases and J lost 2, with 13 bases in between. Germline CDR1 SGHVS, CDR2 FQNEAQ. The CDR3 protein is CASSSYTGPTDTQYF. CDR3 nucleotide sequence: TGTGCCAGCAGCTCTTACACAGGACCCACAGATACGCAGTATTTT.

J is TRBJ2-7 and V is TRBV5-1, with 8 nucleotides matching TRBD2. From germline, CDR1 is SGHRS and CDR2 YFSETQ. V lost 4 bases and J lost 2; bases outside the gene matches: 2. This CDR3 spans 13 amino acids. The CDR3 here is CASSPGLAYEQYF. In DNA, the CDR3 is TGCGCCAGCAGCCCGGGACTAGCCTACGAGCAGTACTTC. The entire variable domain, with the rest obtained from reference TRBV5-1 and TRBJ2-7, is as follows: KAGVTQTPRYLIKTRGQQVTLSCSPISGHRSVSWYQQTPGQGLQFLFEYFSETQRNKGNFPGRFSGRQFSNSRSEMNVSTLELGDSALYLCASSPGLAYEQYFGPGTRLTVT.

The chain employs TRBV5-1 and TRBJ2-2; D is unclear. The germline V and J ends were trimmed by 0 bases and 4 bases, with 7 bases remaining between them. The V gene's germline CDR1 is SGHRS and CDR2 YFSETQ. This CDR3 contains 14 residues. CDR3 residues: CASSLDFGTGELFF. The CDR3 DNA sequence: TGCGCCAGCAGCTTGGATTTCGGCACCGGGGAGCTGTTTTTT.

This clone counts as medium-sized. The chain recombines TRBV5-1 with TRBJ2-3; D gene uncertain. This CDR3 spans 17 amino acids. V was pared by 0 bases and J by 1 base, with 15 bases between. Germline V CDR1 and CDR2: SGHRS, YFSETQ. The CDR3: CASSLGRFTDGTDTQYF. CDR3 nucleotides: TGCGCCAGCAGCTTGGGCAGGTTTACAGATGGCACAGATACGCAGTATTTT.

The V and J genes are TRBV7-6 and TRBJ2-1, with 15 nucleotides matching TRBD2. V dropped 5 bases and J dropped 9; count of bases not matched to a gene: 8. The CDR3 spans 16 residues. Germline-derived CDR1 and CDR2 are SGHVS and FNYEAQ. The CDR3 sequence: CASSRTGTSGGIEQFF. In DNA, the CDR3 is TGTGCCAGCAGCCGTACCGGGACTAGCGGGGGGATTGAGCAGTTCTTC.

The chain combines TRBV19 with TRBJ2-1, with TRBD1 identical over 10 bases. V was pared by 0 bases and J by 7 bases, with 12 bases of the junction left unmatched. CDR1 LNHDA and CDR2 SQIVND come from the germline V gene (reference sequence). The CDR3 loop spans 18 amino acids. In DNA form, the CDR3 reads TGTGCCAGTAGTATAGATAGGGACAGGGGAAAACTTTGGAATGAGCAGTTCTTC. It encodes CASSIDRDRGKLWNEQFF.

The chain links TRBV3-1 (or the pseudogene TRBV3-2) to TRBJ2-5; the match to TRBD2 covers 11 bases. V lost 6 bases, J lost 1 base, and 1 base stayed unmatched. The CDR3 covers 14 residues. From germline, CDR1 is LGHDT and CDR2 YNNKEL (reference sequence). The CDR3 nucleotides read TGTGCCAGCAGAACTAGCGGGAGCCAAGAGACCCAGTACTTC. Residues: CASRTSGSQETQYF.

V gene TRBV28 combines with J gene TRBJ2-7; perhaps TRBD2 as D (5 bases). The CDR3 has 12 residues. Per germline, CDR1 MDHEN and CDR2 SYDVKM. The V end lost 3 bases, the J end lost 4 bases, and 7 bases lay between the germline ends. In DNA form, the CDR3 reads TGTGCCAGCAGTTTCAGAGGGTACGAGCAGTACGTC. This encodes CASSFRGYEQYV.

This chain connects TRBV15 to TRBJ1-2, with D perhaps matching TRBD1 (6 bases). The CDR3 extends over 13 amino acids. Trimming removed 0 bases at V and 7 bases at J, with 9 bases between. Germline V gene sequence: CDR1 LNHNV, CDR2 YYDKDF (reference sequence). CDR3 in DNA: TGTGCCACCAGCAGAGAGCCGGACAGTGGCTACACCTTC. This sequence encodes CATSREPDSGYTF.

The chain carries TRBV2 and TRBJ2-4; D assignment may be TRBD1 or TRBD2 (5 bases each). The V gene lost 7 bases and the J gene lost 1 base, with 17 bases spanning the gap. The CDR3 covers 16 residues. In germline, CDR1 is SNHLY, CDR2 FYNNEI. This CDR3 is CASTRDVNSAKNIQYF. CDR3 sequence (DNA): TGTGCCAGCACCCGGGACGTTAATTCTGCCAAAAACATTCAGTACTTC.

The V and J genes are TRBV7-3 and TRBJ2-3; 7 nucleotides agree with TRBD1. The V segment lost 5 bases and the J segment 0 bases; nucleotides outside the gene matches: 11. Germline values: CDR1 SGHTA, CDR2 FQGTGA. CDR3 length equals 17 residues. CDR3 DNA: TGTGCCAGCAGCGCAACCCACAGGGGCCCTAGCACAGATACGCAGTATTTT. This gives the protein CASSATHRGPSTDTQYF.

This clone was found once. The gene calls are TRBV19 and TRBJ2-1; 8 nucleotides match TRBD1. Trimming at V came to 0 bases and at J to 12 bases, leaving 13 bases not matched to a gene. Germline V CDR1 and CDR2: LNHDA, SQIVND (reference sequence). CDR3 length: 16 amino acids. CDR3 sequence: CASSIDWQGAGVGQFF. CDR3 in DNA: TGTGCCAGTAGTATAGATTGGCAGGGGGCGGGTGTTGGGCAGTTCTTC.

This clone came up once. This rearrangement joins TRBV9 to TRBJ2-5, with no clear D. V was pared by 0 bases and J by 5 bases, with 11 bases between. Germline V CDR1 and CDR2: SGDLS, YYNGEE. The CDR3 consists of 14 residues. The CDR3 DNA is TGTGCCAGCAGCGTAGCGCCTGGGTCGGAGACCCAGTACTTC. This translates into CASSVAPGSETQYF.